The source of this T cell receptor beta chain is a study of shared clonotypes between healthy human individuals. The authors split each subset's genomic DNA evenly across several immunoSEQ plates. TCRdb's copy holds only in-frame clones and misses some; the assay was immunoSEQ multiplex PCR. The table records about 96,000 clones, roughly 45% of them present only once. About this clone itself: Its matching antigen is unknown.

Participating donors were healthy, HIV-negative adults free of recent acute infections or vaccinations. Each donor was a Caucasian adult residing in Nashville, Tennessee. The CDR3 runs 15 residues. V was cut by 0 bases and J by 3 bases, with 8 bases left in between. CDR1 and CDR2 (germline): LGHNA, YNFKEQ. Study results and limitations: Represented diversity, genetic and exposure-history alike, was limited by few donors.

The TCR sequence derives from a woman aged 40 to 55 in good health. Some clones in this sample may be carry-over from other donors' samples. This rearrangement joins TRBV4-2 to TRBJ2-2, with D hard to call. Sample: PBMCs. Written as DNA, the CDR3 is TGTGCCAGCAGCCAAGAGTGGGCAGACACCGGGGAGCTGTTTTTT. As protein: CASSQEWADTGELFF.